The clone carrying this T cell receptor (beta chain) was seen at least ten times. CDR3 regions of TCR beta were amplified from RNA transcripts. The first round was an RT-PCR with HTBI primers, and the second round was a multiplex PCR. TCRdb independently ran MiXCR on the multiplex PCR reads; one entry per CDR3 protein. The table shows under 350,000 distinct CDR3 sequences, with roughly a sixth occurring only once. The data are from a study of Graves' ophthalmopathy and Graves' hyperthyroidism. Germline V gene data show CDR1 as MRHNA and CDR2 as SNTAGT. Trimming cost V 5 bases and J 5 bases; bases outside gene matches: 22. The CDR3 has 19 amino acids.

The sequencing sample was made of peripheral blood. V and J are TRBV6-4 and TRBJ2-7, with TRBD1 identical over 9 bases. The TCR comes from an adult man with Graves' ophthalmopathy. The CDR3 spells CASSRPSGTGSTLPHEQYF. The DNA for the CDR3 is TGTGCCAGCAGTCGGCCGTCCGGGACAGGGTCAACGCTCCCTCACGAGCAGTACTTC.